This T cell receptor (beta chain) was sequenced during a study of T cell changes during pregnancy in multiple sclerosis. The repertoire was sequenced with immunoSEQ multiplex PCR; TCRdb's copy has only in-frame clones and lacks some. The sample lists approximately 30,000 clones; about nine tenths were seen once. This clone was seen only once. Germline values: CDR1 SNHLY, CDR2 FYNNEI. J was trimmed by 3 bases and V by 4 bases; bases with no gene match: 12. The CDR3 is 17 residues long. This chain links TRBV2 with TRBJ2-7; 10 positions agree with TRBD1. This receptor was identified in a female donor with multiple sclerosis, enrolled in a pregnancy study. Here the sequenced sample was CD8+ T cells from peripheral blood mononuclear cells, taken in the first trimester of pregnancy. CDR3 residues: CASSVDDRGREVYEQYF. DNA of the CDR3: TGTGCCAGCAGTGTCGACGACAGGGGGCGCGAGGTCTACGAGCAGTACTTC.